The source of this TCR beta chain is a study of early T cells in non-severe SARS-CoV-2 infection. Study background: Unpaired chains resulted from sequencing bulk RNA of unsorted whole blood.

This clonotype has more than one count but fewer than ten. Its specificity is unknown. General study findings and limits: VDJdb matching, biased toward anti-spike CD8 responses, missed private and CD4 specificities.

Unique molecular identifiers were attached to individual cDNA molecules. TCRdb analysed the 5' RACE reads with MiXCR anew, one entry per CDR3 protein. Counted here are roughly 100,000 distinct CDR3 sequences, 12% to 15% occurring once; the ten biggest clones make up roughly 6.5%. The CDR3 totals 15 residues. The V end lost 2 bases, the J end lost 4 bases, and 12 bases lay between the germline ends. Germline lookup yields CDR1 SGHAT and CDR2 FQNNGV. V is TRBV11-2 and J is TRBJ2-1, with unresolved D. The TCR originated in an adult who was a healthcare worker with PCR-confirmed SARS-CoV-2 infection or an uninfected control (not recorded which). Material: whole blood. This CDR3 is CASSLSSRLYNEQFF. The DNA of the CDR3 is TGTGCCAGCAGCTTAAGTAGTCGACTGTACAATGAGCAGTTCTTC.